This TCR beta chain was captured in a study of T cell changes during pregnancy in multiple sclerosis. Measured with immunoSEQ multiplex PCR; TCRdb has only the in-frame clones, and not every one. The profile shows 69,000 or so clones, approximately 92% of them singletons. Trimming left V 2 bases short and J 1 base short, with 8 bases between. The CDR3 sequence is 13 residues long. Per the germline V gene, CDR1 is SQVTM and CDR2 is ANQGSEA. J is TRBJ1-2 and V is TRBV29-1, with D possibly TRBD1 on 5 matching bases. This sequence was found in a female donor in good health, enrolled as a control in a pregnancy study. Specimen: peripheral blood, collected in the third trimester of pregnancy. The CDR3 region has the DNA TGCAGCGTTGAATACGGGGGTAACTATGGCTACACCTTC. The encoded protein is CSVEYGGNYGYTF.